The rows below give T cell receptor beta chains drawn from one sample of a study of cytomegalovirus exposure and HLA in healthy donors. Assay used: immunoSEQ multiplex PCR; TCRdb lists only in-frame clones, some missing. This table has about 150,000 clones, roughly 80% appearing once. The source material was PBMCs. These receptor sequences come from a male donor in good health and CMV-seronegative. CDR3s include the opening cysteine and the closing phenylalanine or tryptophan. The D gene is left open where the match is weak.

TRBD1,TRBV14,TRBJ2-3,TGTGCCAGCAGCCAAGATAGGGGGACAGGAGTTAGCACAGATACGCAGTATTTT,CASSQDRGTGVSTDTQYF
.,TRBV6-6,TRBJ1-4,TGTGCCAGCAGTTATAGGGGGGGGGAAAAACTGTTTTTT,CASSYRGGEKLFF
TRBD2,TRBV7-8,TRBJ2-1,TGTGCCAGCAGCTTAGGGACTAGCGGGAGCAATGAGCAGTTCTTC,CASSLGTSGSNEQFF
TRBD1,TRBV6-1,TRBJ2-7,TGTGCCAGCATGGGGTCCCGGGACAGTTACTACGAGCAGTACTTC,CASMGSRDSYYEQYF
.,TRBV4-3,TRBJ2-3,TGCGCCAGCAGCCAAAGACGACTACGAGCGGATACGCAGTATTTT,CASSQRRLRADTQYF
TRBD2,TRBV6-5,TRBJ2-1,TGTGCCAGCAGGGGACTAGCGGGATTCAGAGAGCAGTTCTTC,CASRGLAGFREQFF
.,TRBV7-2,TRBJ1-1,TGTGCCAGCAGCTCTGGCTCGCGGCTCCGGGAAGCTTTCTTT,CASSSGSRLREAFF
.,TRBV5-1,TRBJ2-3,TGCGCCAGCAGCTTGGCCTCTCGTCCAGATACGCAGTATTTT,CASSLASRPDTQYF
.,TRBV6-1,TRBJ2-1,TGTGCCAGCATCAGGGGACTAACCTACAATGAGCAGTTCTTC,CASIRGLTYNEQFF
TRBD1,TRBV4-2,TRBJ1-5,TGTGCCAGCAGCTACGACAGGGGGAACAATCAGCCCCAGCATTTT,CASSYDRGNNQPQHF
TRBD2,TRBV9,TRBJ2-3,TGTGCCAGCAGCGCGGGACTAGAGGAGCGGGTAGATACGCAGTATTTT,CASSAGLEERVDTQYF
TRBD1,TRBV29-1,TRBJ2-7,TGCAGCGCCCCGGGACAGGGGGCGACCTACGAGCAGTACTTC,CSAPGQGATYEQYF